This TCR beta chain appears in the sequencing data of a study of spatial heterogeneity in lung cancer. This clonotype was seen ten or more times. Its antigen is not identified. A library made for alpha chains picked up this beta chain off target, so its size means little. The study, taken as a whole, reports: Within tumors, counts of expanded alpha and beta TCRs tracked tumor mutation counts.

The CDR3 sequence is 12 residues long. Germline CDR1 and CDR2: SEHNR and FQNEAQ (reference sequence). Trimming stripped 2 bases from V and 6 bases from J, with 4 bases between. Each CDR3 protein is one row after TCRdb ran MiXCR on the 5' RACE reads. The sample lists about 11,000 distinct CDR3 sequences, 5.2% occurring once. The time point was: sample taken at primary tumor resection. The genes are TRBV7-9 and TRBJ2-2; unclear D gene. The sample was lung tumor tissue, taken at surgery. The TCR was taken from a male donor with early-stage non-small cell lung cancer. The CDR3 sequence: CASSLRSGELFF. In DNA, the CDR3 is TGTGCCAGCAGCTTAAGGTCCGGGGAGCTGTTTTTT.